A selection of T cell receptor beta chains follows, all from one sample in a study of blood T cell repertoires in COVID-19. Profiled with immunoSEQ multiplex PCR; TCRdb holds only in-frame clones, not every one. The repertoire includes some 200,000 clones, roughly 82% of them detected once, and roughly 12% sits in the top ten. The sequenced sample consisted of PBMCs or T cells enriched from blood (not recorded which). The receptors derive from a man in his forties who had recovered from COVID-19. Each CDR3 is given without its conserved first and last residue. D genes are given only for firm matches.

j_call d_call v_call cdr3_aa
TRBJ1-6 TRBD1 TRBV5-8 ASPIIDRGGSPLH
TRBJ1-5 TRBD1 TRBV28 ASSSDRGNQPQH
TRBJ2-2 TRBD2 TRBV2 ASRSLAGDTGELF
TRBJ2-7 TRBD2 TRBV19 ASSIGAGEVHEQY
TRBJ2-7 TRBD2 TRBV6-2/TRBV6-3 ASSYLVLAGRSYEQY
TRBJ1-1 . TRBV18 ASSPIQDRSTEAF
TRBJ2-2 . TRBV28 ASRQPPNTGELF
TRBJ1-4 TRBD1 TRBV18 ASSLRTGLNEKLF
TRBJ1-2 . TRBV9 ASSPTTGYGYT
TRBJ1-1 . TRBV4-2 ASSQEPRGQAPAF
TRBJ2-6 . TRBV14 ASSRQVLSMRGANVLT
TRBJ2-7 TRBD2 TRBV18 ASSPGLANSYEQY
TRBJ2-5 . TRBV15 ATSRDRGTGQETQY
TRBJ2-2 . TRBV24-1 ATSGLKNSNTGELF
TRBJ1-1 . TRBV4-1 ASSLTGNAEAF
TRBJ2-3 TRBD2 TRBV9 ASSAGGTSGTSDTQY
TRBJ1-2 . TRBV19 ASSIPGLGYT
TRBJ1-2 TRBD1 TRBV7-9 ASSPGTGGPPFYGYT
TRBJ1-2 . TRBV7-8 ASSPGGAPGYGYT
TRBJ1-1 . TRBV11-2 ASSLNSGGKAF
TRBJ2-1 TRBD2 TRBV29-1 SVEDGASGRRSNEQF
TRBJ2-4 TRBD2 TRBV5-4 ASSPWGRDIQY